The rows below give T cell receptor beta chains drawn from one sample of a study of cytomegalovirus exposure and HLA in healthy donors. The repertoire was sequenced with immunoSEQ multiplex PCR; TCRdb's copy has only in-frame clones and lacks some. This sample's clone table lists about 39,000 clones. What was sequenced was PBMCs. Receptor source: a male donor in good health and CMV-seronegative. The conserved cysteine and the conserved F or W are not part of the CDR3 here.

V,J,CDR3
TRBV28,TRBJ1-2,ASSLAGKGDGYT
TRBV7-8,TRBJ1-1,ASSLGGVVPAEAF
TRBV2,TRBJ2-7,ASSSTGQSYEQY
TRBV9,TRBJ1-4,ASSTTGGREKLF
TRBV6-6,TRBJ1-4,ASSYDGAEKLF
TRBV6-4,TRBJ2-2,ASKGGQGMLF
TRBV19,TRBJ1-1,ASYINTEAF
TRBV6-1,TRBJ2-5,ASSVSSGGSQETQY
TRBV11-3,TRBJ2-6,ASSLTGTGAGANVLT
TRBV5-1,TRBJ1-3,ASSLYASHSGNTIY
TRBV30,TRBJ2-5,AWTLRTGWETQY
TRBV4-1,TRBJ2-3,ASSQVPSGGAGTDTQY
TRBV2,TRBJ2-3,ASSDSTDTDTQY
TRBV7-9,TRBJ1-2,ASSFVLGENNYGYT
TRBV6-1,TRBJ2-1,ATWTSGVPYNEQF
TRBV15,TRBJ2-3,ATSRDLSTSGQNSRTTDTQY
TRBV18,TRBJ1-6,ASSDAGAENSPLH
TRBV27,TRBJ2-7,ASSHSLATYEQY
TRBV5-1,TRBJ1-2,ASSLVVRQGYGYT
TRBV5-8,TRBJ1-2,ASSLQVVYGYT
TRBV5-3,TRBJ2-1,ARDINEQF
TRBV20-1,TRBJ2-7,SVLAYEQY
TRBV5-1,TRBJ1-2,ASSPRTGGYNYGYT
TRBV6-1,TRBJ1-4,ASSEAFPSKLF
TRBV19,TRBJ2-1,ASSKLVLGEQF
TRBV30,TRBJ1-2,AWERYGGAGYT
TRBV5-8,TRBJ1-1,ASTPGGGSSEAF
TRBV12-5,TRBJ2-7,ASGLVPVLAGAHEQY
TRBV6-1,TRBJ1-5,ASSEYSGANQPQH
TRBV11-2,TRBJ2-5,ATPPTGTSGVRGGRTQY
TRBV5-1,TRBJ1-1,ASSLTVQGNTEAF
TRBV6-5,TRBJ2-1,ASSYGGYGGPHEQF
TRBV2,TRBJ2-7,ASSPRSASGRYEQY
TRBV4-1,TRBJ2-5,ASSSPGLQTPNQETQY
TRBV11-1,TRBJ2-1,ASSLAGRDEQF
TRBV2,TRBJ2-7,ASSSDRGPGEQY
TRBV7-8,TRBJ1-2,ASSLEGFLGGYT
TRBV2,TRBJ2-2,ASSPRTGPGELF
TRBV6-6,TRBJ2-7,ASRATTYEQY
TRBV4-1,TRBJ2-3,ASRDSLASPSTDTQY
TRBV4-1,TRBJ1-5,ASSPPGQRQPQH